The clone carrying this TCR beta chain showed up many times. What it binds is not known. This record belongs to a study of breast tumors, draining lymph nodes, adjacent tissues. Findings and limits, study-wide: Data only fit, rather than demonstrated, lymph node origin of most tumor T cells. Most tumor T cells seemingly derive from lymph node, then expand in tumor. Luminal-like breast cancer showed significantly greater tumor-nontumor repertoire similarity than basal-like breast cancer did.

There are 17 residues in the CDR3. The V end lost 1 base, the J end lost 0 bases, and 10 bases lay between the germline ends. Germline assignment: CDR1 MGHRA and CDR2 YSYEKL. TCRdb fed the multiplex PCR reads into MiXCR, producing one record per CDR3 protein. This sample has around 50,000 distinct CDR3 sequences; around 23% occur once, and the top ten carry more than 6.5%. This chain uses TRBV4-1 with TRBJ2-6; unclear D gene. The TCR originated in a female donor with breast cancer. Some clones in this sample may be carry-over from other donors' samples. The specimen sequenced was breast tumor tissue. The CDR3 DNA reads as TGCGCCAGCAGCCAAGCAAATGGTGGCTCTGGGGCCAACGTCCTGACTTTC. Amino acid sequence: CASSQANGGSGANVLTF.